This T cell receptor beta chain is drawn from a study of STAT5B mutations in CD4+ large granular lymphocyte leukemia. Study-level points and caveats: Patient CD4-sorted repertoires looked more clonal than healthy CD4+ repertoires, even without putative leukemic clones. 8/27 top patient clones versus 2/35 control clones were TRBV06-family.

About this clone itself: As yet, its antigen is unknown.

Original data processing: Productive clonotypes were detectable down to 2.59 x 10-5 frequency. The repertoire was sequenced with immunoSEQ multiplex PCR; TCRdb's copy has only in-frame clones and lacks some. V, J and clone size reflect that table, while D and trimming were determined from the DNA. This table holds tens of thousands of clones, roughly two thirds found once. CDR3 length: 15 residues. Trimming left V 0 bases short and J 5 bases short, with 13 bases between. Germline-derived CDR1 and CDR2 are LGHNA and YSLEER. The chain joins TRBV4-3 to TRBJ1-1; D not certain. The origin of this receptor is a human donor in good health. Sequenced: CD4+ T cells from blood buffy coats. CDR3 protein: CASSQDQQRVTEAFF. In nucleotides, the CDR3 is TGCGCCAGCAGCCAAGATCAACAAAGGGTTACTGAAGCTTTCTTT.